The 28 T cell receptor beta chains in this list originate from one sample, sequenced in a study of T-cell reconstitution after alpha-beta-depleted transplantation in children. Preparing the TCRbeta library involved the use of unique molecular identifiers. TCRdb redid the calling of the PCR reads with MiXCR, one entry per CDR3 protein. The data show about 460,000 distinct CDR3 sequences, about an eighth seen once. This specimen was PBMCs, mostly from graft donor cells, taken 180 days after TCRalphabeta/CD19-depleted stem cell transplant. The receptors come from a female patient aged 2-15 years who had a stem cell transplant for aplastic anemia, so the T cells may come from the graft donor.

There are many counts of this clonotype. This chain joins TRBV14 and TRBJ2-3; 10 positions match TRBD1. The junction had 5 bases not matched to a gene; V was cut back by 4 bases and J by 1 base. This CDR3 has 16 amino acids. The germline gives CDR1 SGHDN, CDR2 FVKESK. CDR3 bases: TGTGCCAGCAGCCTCCCCGGGACAGGGGGCACAGATACGCAGTATTTT. Translation gives CASSLPGTGGTDTQYF.

This clonotype was seen at least ten times. The chain combines TRBV20-1 with TRBJ2-3; unclear D gene. Germline CDR1 reads DFQATT; CDR2 reads SNEGSKA (reference sequence). The CDR3 consists of 16 residues. V lost 1 base and J lost 3, with 17 bases in between. The CDR3 DNA is TGCAGTGCTAGAGCATCGATGGCTCTAGGGACAGATACGCAGTATTTT. Its translation is CSARASMALGTDTQYF.

This clonotype occurred many times. The J gene is TRBJ2-1, the V gene TRBV5-6, with 9 positions matching TRBD1. CDR1 and CDR2 (germline): SGHDT, YYEEEE. Germline trimming cut 4 bases from V and 2 bases from J; bases unmatched to any gene: 10. CDR3 length: 17 residues. The DNA of the CDR3 is TGTGCCAGCAGCACAGCTCACAGGGGGCGGCCCTACAATGAGCAGTTCTTC. It is translated as CASSTAHRGRPYNEQFF.

This clonotype was found many times. The genes are TRBV20-1 and TRBJ2-4; 9 bases fit TRBD1. Germline loops: CDR1 DFQATT, CDR2 SNEGSKA (reference sequence). The CDR3 covers 13 residues. After removal of 5 bases from V and 6 bases from J, the junction contained 5 bases not matched to a gene. CDR3 region: CSAWDRDSNIQYF. CDR3 nucleotide sequence: TGCAGTGCTTGGGACAGGGACTCAAACATTCAGTACTTC.

This sequence joins TRBV4-3 and TRBJ2-3; perhaps TRBD2 as D (5 bases). Germline CDR1 and CDR2: LGHNA and YSLEER. V shed 11 bases and J shed 1 base, with 13 bases lying between them. The CDR3 length is 13 residues. The CDR3 DNA is TGCGCCGCGGGCCAGTCTCGCACAGATACGCAGTATTTT. Encoded protein: CAAGQSRTDTQYF.

The chain links TRBV20-1 to TRBJ2-7; 7 bases line up with TRBD1. The V gene's germline CDR1 is DFQATT and CDR2 SNEGSKA (reference sequence). V dropped 6 bases and J dropped 1; count of bases not matched to a gene: 6. This CDR3 has 13 amino acids. This CDR3 reads CSAARDSSYEQYF. CDR3 in DNA: TGCAGTGCCGCCCGGGACAGTTCCTACGAGCAGTACTTC.

The chain uses TRBV19 and TRBJ2-1; 9 nucleotides match TRBD2. The V segment lost 5 bases and the J segment 0 bases; nucleotides outside the gene matches: 8. The CDR3 length is 17 residues. The germline V gene encodes CDR1 LNHDA and CDR2 SQIVND (reference sequence). The CDR3: CASSQVAGAPSYNEQFF. CDR3 nucleotides: TGTGCCAGTAGTCAAGTAGCGGGAGCCCCCTCCTACAATGAGCAGTTCTTC.

This clonotype was observed a few times. The gene calls are TRBV20-1 and TRBJ2-7; D gene ambiguous. Germline CDR1 reads DFQATT; CDR2 reads SNEGSKA (reference sequence). The length of the CDR3 is 10 residues. V shed 6 bases and J shed 5 bases, with 8 bases lying between them. DNA for the CDR3: TGCAGTGCCGGAGTACACGAGCAGTACTTC. This gives the protein CSAGVHEQYF.

This clonotype was seen just once. The chain couples TRBV28 to TRBJ2-1; 7 bases line up with TRBD2. Germline-derived CDR1 and CDR2 are MDHEN and SYDVKM. The ends lost 7 bases at V and 3 bases at J; junction bases unmatched: 18. The length of the CDR3 is 18 residues. CDR3 DNA sequence: TGTGCCAGCACTTTTGGGCAGGGAGGGAATCCTGACTACAATGAGCAGTTCTTC. This encodes CASTFGQGGNPDYNEQFF. The full variable domain, in which reference TRBV28 and TRBJ2-1 provide the parts outside the CDR3, is DVKVTQSSRYLVKRTGEKVFLECVQDMDHENMFWYRQDPGLGLRLIYFSYDVKMKEKGDIPEGYSVSREKKERFSLILESASTNQTSMYLCASTFGQGGNPDYNEQFFGPGTRLTVL.

This clonotype was observed a handful of times. This chain uses TRBV29-1 with TRBJ2-1; 8 positions agree with TRBD2. CDR3 length: 13 residues. Germline V gene data show CDR1 as SQVTM and CDR2 as ANQGSEA. The junction had 8 bases not matched to a gene; V was cut back by 6 bases and J by 7 bases. CDR3 nucleotides: TGCAGCGTGGGTAGCGGGACCACGAATGAGCAGTTCTTC. Its protein is CSVGSGTTNEQFF.

This clonotype showed up just a few times. The chain carries TRBV5-1 and TRBJ2-7, with TRBD2 identical over 9 bases. Germline CDR1 is SGHRS and CDR2 is YFSETQ. After removal of 3 bases from V and 2 bases from J, the junction contained 3 bases not matched to a gene. This CDR3 comprises 14 residues. The CDR3 nucleotides are TGCGCCAGCAGCTCAGGGACTAGCCCCTACGAGCAGTACTTC. Translated: CASSSGTSPYEQYF.

The chain carries TRBV28 and TRBJ2-3; the D gene is possibly TRBD2 (5 bases). CDR3 size: 15 residues. V lost 7 bases and J 2 bases, leaving 16 bases between the germline ends. The germline V gene has CDR1 MDHEN and CDR2 SYDVKM. The CDR3 region is CASTLRGLNTDTQYF. DNA for the CDR3: TGTGCCAGCACTCTCCGGGGATTAAACACAGATACGCAGTATTTT.

This chain joins TRBV29-1 and TRBJ2-7; a weak D match, TRBD2 (6 bases). The CDR3 length is 16 residues. The V gene lost 0 bases and the J gene lost 3 bases, with 18 bases spanning the gap. CDR1 is SQVTM and CDR2 is ANQGSEA in the germline V gene. CDR3 loop: CSVEDPKGPGVYEQYF. The CDR3 DNA is TGCAGCGTTGAAGATCCTAAGGGCCCGGGGGTCTACGAGCAGTACTTC.

In its sample, this clonotype was seen a few times. V is TRBV7-2 and J is TRBJ1-6; D is perhaps TRBD1 (5 bases). This CDR3 contains 15 residues. Germline loops: CDR1 SGHTA, CDR2 FQGNSA. The V and J ends lost 3 bases and 6 bases respectively, with 12 bases between them. The CDR3 nucleotides read TGTGCCAGCAGCTTTGAGGGGCCCACTAATTCACCCCTCCACTTT. Translating gives CASSFEGPTNSPLHF.

This clonotype has only a few counts. This chain joins TRBV28 and TRBJ1-3, with D maybe TRBD1 (6 bases). The V end was cut by 2 bases, the J end by 5 bases, with 25 bases between. The CDR3 runs 19 residues. Germline V gene sequence: CDR1 MDHEN, CDR2 SYDVKM. CDR3 protein: CASSLLGWEDSRLRNTIYF. The CDR3 DNA sequence: TGTGCCAGCAGTTTACTAGGGTGGGAGGACAGCCGCCTGAGAAACACCATATATTTT.

This rearrangement joins TRBV25-1 to TRBJ2-1; 10 bases are shared with TRBD2. Looked up from germline, CDR1 is MGHDK and CDR2 is SYGVNS. This CDR3 region has 15 residues. The V and J ends lost 2 bases and 9 bases, in that order; junction bases with no gene match: 7. CDR3 bases: TGTGCCAGCAGTGAAATAGCGGGAGGAGGGAGTGAGCAGTTCTTC. It codes for CASSEIAGGGSEQFF.

V and J are TRBV11-2 and TRBJ1-3; D remains unclear. V was cut by 3 bases and J by 7 bases, with 13 bases left in between. The CDR3 length is 14 residues. From germline, CDR1 is SGHAT and CDR2 FQNNGV. CDR3 in amino acids: CASSFSEGGNTIYF. DNA of the CDR3: TGTGCCAGCAGCTTTTCAGAGGGAGGCAACACCATATATTTT.

The chain carries TRBV11-1 and TRBJ1-1; D might be TRBD1 (6 bases). The V gene lost 5 bases and the J gene lost 1 base, with 14 bases spanning the gap. The CDR3 runs to 15 residues. The germline V gene has CDR1 SGHAT and CDR2 FQDESV (reference sequence). This chain's CDR3 is CASSPRGHQNTEAFF. Written as DNA, the CDR3 is TGTGCCAGCAGCCCCCGGGGACACCAGAACACTGAAGCTTTCTTT.

The chain recombines TRBV28 with TRBJ1-1; D ambiguous. This CDR3 has 12 amino acids. Germline lookup yields CDR1 MDHEN and CDR2 SYDVKM. V dropped 5 bases and J dropped 5 bases, with 9 bases sitting between them. As DNA, the CDR3 is TGTGCCAGCAGTCTCCCGTTTACTGAAGCTTTCTTT. This sequence encodes CASSLPFTEAFF. The full variable domain, rest sourced from reference TRBV28 and TRBJ1-1, is DVKVTQSSRYLVKRTGEKVFLECVQDMDHENMFWYRQDPGLGLRLIYFSYDVKMKEKGDIPEGYSVSREKKERFSLILESASTNQTSMYLCASSLPFTEAFFGQGTRLTVV.

The chain recombines TRBV20-1 with TRBJ2-3, with unresolved D. CDR1 and CDR2 (germline): DFQATT, SNEGSKA (reference sequence). Trimming removed 3 bases from V and 1 base from J, with 14 bases in between. The CDR3 has 15 amino acids. The CDR3 DNA is TGCAGTGCTAGGAACATTGTTCGAGGCACAGATACGCAGTATTTT. This encodes CSARNIVRGTDTQYF.

This clonotype has only one observation. The rearrangement joins TRBV6-1 to TRBJ1-5, with a weak D call TRBD1 (5 bases). V was trimmed by 6 bases and J by 5 bases, leaving 14 bases between them. The germline V gene encodes CDR1 MNHNS and CDR2 SASEGT. The CDR3 consists of 14 residues. The CDR3 reads CASRGVRSDQPQHF. The CDR3 DNA sequence: TGTGCCAGCAGGGGGGTAAGAAGTGATCAGCCCCAGCATTTT.

This clonotype was seen more than once but under ten times. CDR3 coding DNA: TGTGCCAGCAGCTTAGTGACAGGGGTGAACACTGAAGCTTTCTTT. Protein: CASSLVTGVNTEAFF. This chain links TRBV7-2 with TRBJ1-1; 8 nucleotides agree with TRBD1. With V trimmed by 1 base and J by 0 bases, 1 base remained unmatched. The germline gives CDR1 SGHTA, CDR2 FQGNSA. This CDR3 has 15 amino acids.

V gene TRBV7-2 combines with J gene TRBJ1-2; D is perhaps TRBD1 (6 bases). This CDR3 has 15 residues. Germline V gene lookup returns CDR1 SGHTA and CDR2 FQGNSA. V lost 3 bases, J lost 3 bases, and 14 bases lay in between. CDR3 nucleotides: TGTGCCAGCAGCTTTCGCCGGGGGCCCTACTATGGCTACACCTTC. Translation: CASSFRRGPYYGYTF.

This clonotype was detected a few times. The rearrangement links TRBV20-1 to TRBJ2-1; no firm D call. Trimming took off 0 bases at V and 13 bases at J, with 16 bases between the two ends. The CDR3 totals 13 residues. The germline V gene encodes CDR1 DFQATT and CDR2 SNEGSKA (reference sequence). The CDR3 is CSARDWNAEPQFF. The CDR3 DNA is TGCAGTGCTAGAGATTGGAATGCCGAACCACAGTTCTTC.

This clonotype turned up a few times. The genes are TRBV6-1 and TRBJ2-6, with 9 bases fitting TRBD2. The V gene's germline CDR1 is MNHNS and CDR2 SASEGT. The CDR3 has 19 residues. V shed 8 bases and J 1 base; nucleotides not matched to a gene: 15. CDR3 nucleotide sequence: TGTGCCAGCCTCAAGGGGGGTTATAGCGGGAGTTCTGGGGCCAACGTCCTGACTTTC. This sequence encodes CASLKGGYSGSSGANVLTF.

This clonotype was detected a few times. The chain combines TRBV12-3 or TRBV12-4 with TRBJ1-5; D is ambiguous. V was shortened by 5 bases and J by 4 bases, with 6 bases between the two germline ends. The CDR3 is made up of 12 amino acids. CDR3 coding DNA: TGTGCCAGCAGTCCCAATAATCAGCCCCAGCATTTT. This encodes CASSPNNQPQHF.

Many counts were recorded for this clonotype. The V call is TRBV5-1, the J call TRBJ1-1; possibly TRBD1 for D (6 bases). The CDR3 is 18 residues long. Trimming left V 0 bases short and J 0 bases short, with 18 bases between. The germline V gene has CDR1 SGHRS and CDR2 YFSETQ. As DNA, the CDR3 is TGCGCCAGCAGCTTGGCTGGGGGCAGACCCCTTTTGAACACTGAAGCTTTCTTT. Translating gives CASSLAGGRPLLNTEAFF.

V usage is TRBV9 and J usage is TRBJ1-2; D uncertain. The germline V and J ends were trimmed by 0 bases and 0 bases, with 6 bases remaining between them. Germline V gene data show CDR1 as SGDLS and CDR2 as YYNGEE. The length of the CDR3 is 14 residues. DNA for the CDR3: TGTGCCAGCAGCGTAGCTACAACTAACTATGGCTACACCTTC. Translation: CASSVATTNYGYTF.